This T cell receptor beta chain was identified in a study of cytomegalovirus exposure and HLA in healthy donors. Overall study: Of all 400 or so donors who were genotyped, around 79% belonged to the Caucasian-associated ancestry cluster. Study results and limitations: Associated with cytomegalovirus, according to the listing, were around 170 TCR beta chains.

The study ran its PCR with 60 Vbeta and 13 Jbeta primers. TCRdb's table, derived via immunoSEQ multiplex PCR, lists solely in-frame clones and lacks some. Of about 90,000 clones in the sample, less than 80% were seen once. On this clone: Its matching antigen is unknown.

The clonotype comes from a man between 25 and 39 years old in good health and CMV-seropositive. Sequencing input: PBMCs.

In DNA form, the CDR3 reads TGTGCCAGCAGCGAGGGACTAGCGGGAACCGAGCAGTACTTC. Its protein product is CASSEGLAGTEQYF. This rearrangement joins TRBV9 to TRBJ2-7; TRBD2 matches 13 bases. With 3 bases clipped from V and 6 bases from J, the junction kept 3 bases outside the gene matches. Germline V gives CDR1 SGDLS, CDR2 YYNGEE. The length of the CDR3 is 14 residues.